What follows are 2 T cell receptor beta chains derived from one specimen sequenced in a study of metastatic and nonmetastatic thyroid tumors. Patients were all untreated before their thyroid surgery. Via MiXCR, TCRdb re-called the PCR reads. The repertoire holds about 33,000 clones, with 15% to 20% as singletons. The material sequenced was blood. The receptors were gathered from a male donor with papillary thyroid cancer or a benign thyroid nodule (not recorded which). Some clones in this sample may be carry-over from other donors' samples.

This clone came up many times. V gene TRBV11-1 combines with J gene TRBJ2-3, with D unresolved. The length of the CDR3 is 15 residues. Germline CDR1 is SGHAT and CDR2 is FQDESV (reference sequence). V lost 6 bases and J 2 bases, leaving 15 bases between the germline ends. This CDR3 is CASSVRASFTDTQYF. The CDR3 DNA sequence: TGTGCCAGCAGTGTCAGAGCGAGTTTCACAGATACGCAGTATTTT.

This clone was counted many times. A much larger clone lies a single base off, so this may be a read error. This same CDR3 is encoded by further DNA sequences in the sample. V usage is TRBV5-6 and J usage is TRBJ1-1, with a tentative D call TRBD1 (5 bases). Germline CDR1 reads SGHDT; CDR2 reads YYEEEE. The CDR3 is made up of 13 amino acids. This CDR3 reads CASSLQARTEAFF. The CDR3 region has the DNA TGTGCCAGCAGCCTACAGGCTCGGACTGAAGCCTTCTTT.